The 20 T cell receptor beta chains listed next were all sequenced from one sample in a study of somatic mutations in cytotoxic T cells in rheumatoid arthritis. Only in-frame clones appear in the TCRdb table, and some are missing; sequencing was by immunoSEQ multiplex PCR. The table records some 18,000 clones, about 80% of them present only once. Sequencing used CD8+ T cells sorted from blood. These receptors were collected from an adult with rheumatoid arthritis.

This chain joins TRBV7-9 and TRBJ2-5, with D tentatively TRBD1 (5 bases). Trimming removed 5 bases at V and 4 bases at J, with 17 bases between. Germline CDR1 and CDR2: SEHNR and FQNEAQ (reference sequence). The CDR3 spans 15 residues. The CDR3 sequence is CASSLKTQGVETQYF. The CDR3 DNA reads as TGTGCCAGCAGCCTTAAGACCCAAGGGGTAGAGACCCAGTACTTC. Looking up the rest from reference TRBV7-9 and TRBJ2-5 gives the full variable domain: DTGVSQNPRHKITKRGQNVTFRCDPISEHNRLYWYRQTLGQGPEFLTYFQNEAQLEKSRLLSDRFSAERPKGSFSTLEIQRTEQGDSAMYLCASSLKTQGVETQYFGPGTRLLVL.

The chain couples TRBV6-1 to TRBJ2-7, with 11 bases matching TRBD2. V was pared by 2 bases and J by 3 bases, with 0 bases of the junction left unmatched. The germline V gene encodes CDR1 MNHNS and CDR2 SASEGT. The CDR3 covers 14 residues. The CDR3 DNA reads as TGTGCCAGCAGTGAACTAGCGGGGGGCTACGAGCAGTACTTC. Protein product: CASSELAGGYEQYF.

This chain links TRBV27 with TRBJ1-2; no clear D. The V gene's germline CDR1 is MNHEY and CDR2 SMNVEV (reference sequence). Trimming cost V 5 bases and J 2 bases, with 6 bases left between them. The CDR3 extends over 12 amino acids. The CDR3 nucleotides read TGTGCCAGCAGTGGAGAAAACTATGGCTACACCTTC. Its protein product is CASSGENYGYTF.

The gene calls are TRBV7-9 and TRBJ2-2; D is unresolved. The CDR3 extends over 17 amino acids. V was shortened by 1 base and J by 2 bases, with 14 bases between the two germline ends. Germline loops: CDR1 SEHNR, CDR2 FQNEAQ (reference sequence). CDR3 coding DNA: TGTGCCAGCAGCTTAGAAGAGGTGTTGGCTAACACCGGGGAGCTGTTTTTT. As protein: CASSLEEVLANTGELFF.

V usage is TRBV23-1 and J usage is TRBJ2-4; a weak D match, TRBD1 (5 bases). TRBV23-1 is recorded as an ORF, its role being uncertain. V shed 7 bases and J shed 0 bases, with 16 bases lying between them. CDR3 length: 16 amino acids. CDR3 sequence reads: CASKIRDRIAKNIQYF. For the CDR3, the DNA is TGCGCCAGCAAGATCAGGGATCGGATAGCCAAAAACATTCAGTACTTC.

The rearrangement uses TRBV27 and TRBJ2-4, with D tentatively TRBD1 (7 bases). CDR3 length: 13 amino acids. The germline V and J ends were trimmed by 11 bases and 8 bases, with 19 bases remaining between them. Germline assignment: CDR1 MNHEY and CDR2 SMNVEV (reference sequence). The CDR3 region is CASAGGLADIQYF. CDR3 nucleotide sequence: TGTGCCTCAGCAGGGGGGCTAGCAGACATTCAGTACTTC.

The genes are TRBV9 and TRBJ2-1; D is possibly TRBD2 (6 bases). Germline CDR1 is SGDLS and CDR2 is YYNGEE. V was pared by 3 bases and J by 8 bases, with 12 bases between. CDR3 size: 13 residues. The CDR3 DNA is TGTGCCAGCAGCGGTAGGCGGGACTATGAGCAGTTCTTC. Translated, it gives CASSGRRDYEQFF.

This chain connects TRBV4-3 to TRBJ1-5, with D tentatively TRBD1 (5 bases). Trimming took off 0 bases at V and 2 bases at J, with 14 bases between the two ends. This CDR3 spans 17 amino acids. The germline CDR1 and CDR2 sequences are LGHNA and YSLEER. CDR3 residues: CASSQEWPGGGNQPQHF. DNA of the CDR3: TGCGCCAGCAGCCAAGAATGGCCCGGGGGAGGCAATCAGCCCCAGCATTTT.

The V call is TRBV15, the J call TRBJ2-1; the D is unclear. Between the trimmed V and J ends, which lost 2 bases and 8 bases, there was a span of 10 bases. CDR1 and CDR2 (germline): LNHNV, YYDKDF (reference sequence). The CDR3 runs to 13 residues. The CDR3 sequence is CATSRPLRDEQFF. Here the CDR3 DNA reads TGTGCCACCAGCAGACCTCTACGAGATGAGCAGTTCTTC.

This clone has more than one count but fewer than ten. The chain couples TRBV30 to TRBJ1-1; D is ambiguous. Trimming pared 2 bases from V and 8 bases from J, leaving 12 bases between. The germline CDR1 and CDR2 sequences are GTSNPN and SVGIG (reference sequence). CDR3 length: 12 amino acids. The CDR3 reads CAWSLGRIEAFF. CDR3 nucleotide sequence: TGTGCCTGGAGTCTGGGCCGGATAGAAGCTTTCTTT.

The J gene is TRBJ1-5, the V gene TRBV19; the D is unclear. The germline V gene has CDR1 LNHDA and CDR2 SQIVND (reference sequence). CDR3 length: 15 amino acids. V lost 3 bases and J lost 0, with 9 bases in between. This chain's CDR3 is CASSMRGYSNQPQHF. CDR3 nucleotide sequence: TGTGCCAGTAGTATGCGCGGATATAGCAATCAGCCCCAGCATTTT.

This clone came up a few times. The CDR3 sequence: CASSQEPDYFSGNTIYF. The CDR3 nucleotides are TGTGCCAGCAGCCAAGAACCAGATTACTTCTCTGGAAACACCATATATTTT. The rearrangement uses TRBV7-9 and TRBJ1-3; D unclear. V was shortened by 5 bases and J by 0 bases, with 17 bases between the two germline ends. Per germline, CDR1 SEHNR and CDR2 FQNEAQ (reference sequence). The length of the CDR3 is 17 residues.

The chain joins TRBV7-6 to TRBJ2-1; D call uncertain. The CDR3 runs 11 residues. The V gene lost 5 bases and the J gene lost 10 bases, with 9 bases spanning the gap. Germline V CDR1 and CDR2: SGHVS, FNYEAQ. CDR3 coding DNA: TGTGCCAGCAGCCGTATTCGAGAGCAGTTCTTC. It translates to CASSRIREQFF.

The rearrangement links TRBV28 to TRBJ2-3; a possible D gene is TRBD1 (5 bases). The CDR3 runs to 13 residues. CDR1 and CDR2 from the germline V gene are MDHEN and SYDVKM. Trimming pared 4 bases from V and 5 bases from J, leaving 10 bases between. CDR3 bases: TGTGCCAGCAGTTCTCAGGGAAGAGATACGCAGTATTTT. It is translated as CASSSQGRDTQYF.

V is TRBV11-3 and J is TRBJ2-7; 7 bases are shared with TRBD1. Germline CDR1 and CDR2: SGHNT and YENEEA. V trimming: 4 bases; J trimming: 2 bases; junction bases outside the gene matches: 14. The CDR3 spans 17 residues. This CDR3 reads CASSSPILVQGAYEQYF. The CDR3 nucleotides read TGTGCCAGCAGCTCCCCTATCCTGGTCCAGGGGGCCTACGAGCAGTACTTC. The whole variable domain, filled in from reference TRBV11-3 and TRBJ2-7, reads EAGVVQSPRYKIIEKKQPVAFWCNPISGHNTLYWYLQNLGQGPELLIRYENEEAVDDSQLPKDRFSAERLKGVDSTLKIQPAELGDSAVYLCASSSPILVQGAYEQYFGPGTRLTVT.

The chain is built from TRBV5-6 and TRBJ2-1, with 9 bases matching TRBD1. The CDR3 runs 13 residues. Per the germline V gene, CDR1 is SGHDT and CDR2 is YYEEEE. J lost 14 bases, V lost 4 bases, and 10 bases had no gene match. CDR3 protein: CASSLGQGIVKFF. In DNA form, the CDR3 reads TGTGCCAGCAGCCTGGGACAGGGCATTGTGAAGTTCTTC.

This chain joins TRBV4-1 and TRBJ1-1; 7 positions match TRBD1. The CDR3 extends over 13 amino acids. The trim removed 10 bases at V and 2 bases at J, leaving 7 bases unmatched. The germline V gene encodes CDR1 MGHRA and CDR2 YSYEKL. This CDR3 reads CATRQGINTEAFF. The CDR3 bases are TGCGCCACCCGACAGGGTATCAACACTGAAGCTTTCTTT.

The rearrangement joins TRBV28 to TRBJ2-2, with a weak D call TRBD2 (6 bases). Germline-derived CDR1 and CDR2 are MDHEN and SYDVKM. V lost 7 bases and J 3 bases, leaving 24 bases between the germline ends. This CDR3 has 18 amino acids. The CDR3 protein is CASNLYVGPSGDTGELFF. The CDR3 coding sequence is TGTGCCAGCAATCTATATGTTGGGCCTTCGGGGGACACCGGGGAGCTGTTTTTT. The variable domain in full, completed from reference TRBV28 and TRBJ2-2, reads DVKVTQSSRYLVKRTGEKVFLECVQDMDHENMFWYRQDPGLGLRLIYFSYDVKMKEKGDIPEGYSVSREKKERFSLILESASTNQTSMYLCASNLYVGPSGDTGELFFGEGSRLTVL.

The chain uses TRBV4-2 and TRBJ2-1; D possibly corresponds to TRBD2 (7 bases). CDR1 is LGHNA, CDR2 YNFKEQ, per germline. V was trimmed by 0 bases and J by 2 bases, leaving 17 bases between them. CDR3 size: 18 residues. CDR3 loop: CASSQDIRGRGTYNEQFF. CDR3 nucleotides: TGTGCCAGCAGCCAAGATATTAGGGGGAGGGGCACCTACAATGAGCAGTTCTTC.

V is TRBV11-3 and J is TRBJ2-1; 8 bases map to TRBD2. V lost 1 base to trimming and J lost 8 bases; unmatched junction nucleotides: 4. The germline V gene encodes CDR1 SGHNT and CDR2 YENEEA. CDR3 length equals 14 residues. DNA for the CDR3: TGTGCCAGCAGCTTAGCGGGAGGGCCCTATGAGCAGTTCTTC. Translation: CASSLAGGPYEQFF.